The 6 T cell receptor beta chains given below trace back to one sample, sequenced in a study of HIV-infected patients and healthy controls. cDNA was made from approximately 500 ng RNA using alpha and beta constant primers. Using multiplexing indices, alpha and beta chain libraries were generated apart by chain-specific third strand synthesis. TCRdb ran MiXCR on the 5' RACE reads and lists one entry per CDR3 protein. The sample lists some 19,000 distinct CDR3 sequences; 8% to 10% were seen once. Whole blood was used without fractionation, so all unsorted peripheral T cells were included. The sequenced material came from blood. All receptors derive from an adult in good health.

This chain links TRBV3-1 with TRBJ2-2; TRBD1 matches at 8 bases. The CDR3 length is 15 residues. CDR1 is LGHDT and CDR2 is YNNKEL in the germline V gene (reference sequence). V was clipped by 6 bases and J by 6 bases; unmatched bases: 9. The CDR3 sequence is CASSGQGGLAGELFF. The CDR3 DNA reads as TGTGCCAGCAGTGGACAGGGTGGTTTGGCCGGGGAGCTGTTTTTT.

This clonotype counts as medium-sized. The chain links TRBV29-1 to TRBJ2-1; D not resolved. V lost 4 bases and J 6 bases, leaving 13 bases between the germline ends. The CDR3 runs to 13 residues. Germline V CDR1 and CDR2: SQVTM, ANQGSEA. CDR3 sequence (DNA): TGCAGCGTTGGGGTCTCCCCGACCAATGAGCAGTTCTTC. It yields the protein CSVGVSPTNEQFF.

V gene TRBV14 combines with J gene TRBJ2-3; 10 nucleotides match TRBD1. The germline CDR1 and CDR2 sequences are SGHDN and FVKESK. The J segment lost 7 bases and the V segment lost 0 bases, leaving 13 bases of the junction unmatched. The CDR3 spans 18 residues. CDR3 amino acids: CASSQDIPRTGGKYTQYF. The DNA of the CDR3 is TGTGCCAGCAGCCAAGATATCCCACGGACAGGGGGAAAATATACGCAGTATTTT.

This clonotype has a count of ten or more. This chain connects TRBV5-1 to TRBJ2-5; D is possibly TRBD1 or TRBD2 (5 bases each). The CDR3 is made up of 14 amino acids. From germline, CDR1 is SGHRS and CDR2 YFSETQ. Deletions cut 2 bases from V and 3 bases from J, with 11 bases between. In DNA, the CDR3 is TGCGCCAGCAGCTTTACGGGACGAGAAGAGACCCAGTACTTC. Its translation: CASSFTGREETQYF.

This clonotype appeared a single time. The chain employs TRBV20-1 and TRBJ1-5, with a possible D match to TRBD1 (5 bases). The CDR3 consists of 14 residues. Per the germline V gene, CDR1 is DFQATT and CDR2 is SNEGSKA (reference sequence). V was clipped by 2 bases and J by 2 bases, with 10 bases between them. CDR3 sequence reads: CSARIQEGNQPQHF. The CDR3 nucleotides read TGCAGTGCTAGAATACAGGAGGGCAATCAGCCCCAGCATTTT.

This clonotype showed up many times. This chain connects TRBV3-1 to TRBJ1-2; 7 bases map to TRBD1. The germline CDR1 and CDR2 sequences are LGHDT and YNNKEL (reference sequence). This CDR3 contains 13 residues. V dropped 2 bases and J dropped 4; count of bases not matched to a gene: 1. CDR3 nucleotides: TGTGCCAGCAGCCAAAGGGACAGCTATGGCTACACCTTC. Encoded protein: CASSQRDSYGYTF. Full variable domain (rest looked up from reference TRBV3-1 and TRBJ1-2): DTAVSQTPKYLVTQMGNDKSIKCEQNLGHDTMYWYKQDSKKFLKIMFSYNNKELIINETVPNRFSPKSPDKAHLNLHINSLELGDSAVYFCASSQRDSYGYTFGSGTRLTVV.